A single sample gave rise to the 10 T cell receptor beta chains below, sequenced in a study of cytomegalovirus exposure and HLA in healthy donors. PCR amplification relied on 60 Vbeta primers (plus 13 Jbeta primers). TCRdb keeps only in-frame clones here, not all; method: immunoSEQ multiplex PCR. The table lists about 130,000 clones, approximately 80% of them singletons, with 0.95% to 1.5% in the top ten. The sequencing sample was made of PBMCs. The source is a girl aged 2-10 years in good health and CMV-seronegative.

The V and J genes are TRBV10-3 and TRBJ1-2, with 9 bases that match TRBD1. Germline assignment: CDR1 ENHRY and CDR2 SYGVKD. After removal of 6 bases from V and 2 bases from J, the junction contained 4 bases not matched to a gene. The CDR3 consists of 14 residues. This CDR3 reads CAIREQGANYGYTF. CDR3 nucleotide sequence: TGTGCCATCAGAGAACAGGGGGCAAACTATGGCTACACCTTC.

The V and J genes are TRBV6-6 and TRBJ2-3, with unresolved D. CDR3 length equals 15 residues. V lost 8 bases and J lost 0, with 15 bases in between. CDR1 MNHNY and CDR2 SVGAGI come from the germline V gene (reference sequence). CDR3 sequence (DNA): TGTGCCAGCTCGTGGGCCCTCGCTAGCACAGATACGCAGTATTTT. Its translation: CASSWALASTDTQYF.

This clone was seen once. The rearrangement uses TRBV7-6 and TRBJ2-2, with a tentative D call TRBD1 (5 bases). The CDR3 loop spans 16 amino acids. Germline assignment: CDR1 SGHVS and CDR2 FNYEAQ. V was pared by 4 bases and J by 5 bases, with 17 bases between. The CDR3 region has the DNA TGTGCCAGCAGCTCGCCGACAGCCTTTGCGACCGGGGAGCTGTTTTTT. The encoded protein is CASSSPTAFATGELFF.

The chain recombines TRBV5-4 with TRBJ2-3; 7 bases align to TRBD1. This CDR3 is 12 amino acids long. The trim removed 4 bases at V and 15 bases at J, leaving 11 bases unmatched. Germline V gene lookup returns CDR1 SGHNT and CDR2 YYREEE (reference sequence). The chain's CDR3 is CASSRVGQQRYF. The CDR3 DNA is TGTGCCAGCAGCCGCGTGGGACAGCAGAGATATTTT.

The chain is built from TRBV27 and TRBJ2-3; 9 bases are a match to TRBD2. Germline V gene lookup returns CDR1 MNHEY and CDR2 SMNVEV (reference sequence). V shed 7 bases and J 0 bases; nucleotides not matched to a gene: 5. The CDR3 loop spans 15 amino acids. Here the CDR3 DNA reads TGTGCCAGCAAGGTACTAGCGGGTAGCACAGATACGCAGTATTTT. Encoded protein: CASKVLAGSTDTQYF.

The chain couples TRBV4-1 to TRBJ1-2; tentatively, D is TRBD1 (6 bases). Looked up from germline, CDR1 is MGHRA and CDR2 is YSYEKL. This CDR3 is built from 14 residues. The V gene lost 0 bases and the J gene lost 6 bases, with 11 bases spanning the gap. CDR3 coding DNA: TGCGCCAGCAGCCAAGAAGGACAGCAGAATGGCTACACCTTC. Its translation is CASSQEGQQNGYTF.

This chain's CDR3 is CASSHTGLAFGDTQYF. In DNA form, the CDR3 reads TGTGCCAGCAGCCACACGGGACTAGCATTTGGTGATACGCAGTATTTT. The chain employs TRBV4-2 and TRBJ2-3; 9 bases fit TRBD2. V shed 3 bases and J 6 bases; nucleotides not matched to a gene: 10. CDR3 size: 16 residues. Germline CDR1 is LGHNA and CDR2 is YNFKEQ.

This clone was counted ten times or more. The chain recombines TRBV9 with TRBJ2-2; TRBD1 is a possible D gene (5 bases). Germline V gene data show CDR1 as SGDLS and CDR2 as YYNGEE. The germline V and J ends were trimmed by 4 bases and 4 bases, with 17 bases remaining between them. This CDR3 is built from 16 residues. CDR3 sequence reads: CASSSPEVTATGELFF. CDR3 in DNA: TGTGCCAGCAGCTCCCCCGAGGTGACAGCCACCGGGGAGCTGTTTTTT.

This clone came up a few times. The gene calls are TRBV6-5 and TRBJ1-5, with 7 nucleotides matching TRBD1. The trim removed 6 bases at V and 6 bases at J, leaving 8 bases unmatched. The CDR3 covers 14 residues. CDR1 MNHEY and CDR2 SVGAGI come from the germline V gene. The CDR3: CASSQDRVGQPQHF. Written as DNA, the CDR3 is TGTGCCAGCAGCCAAGACAGGGTTGGTCAGCCCCAGCATTTT.

The chain is built from TRBV19 and TRBJ2-7, with D maybe TRBD1 (5 bases). V gave up 8 bases and J gave up 6 bases, with 17 bases separating them. The CDR3 is 13 residues long. CDR1 and CDR2 from the germline V gene are LNHDA and SQIVND (reference sequence). The chain's CDR3 is CASGGQSATEQYF. DNA for the CDR3: TGTGCCAGTGGCGGACAATCCGCTACCGAGCAGTACTTC.